Shown below are 13 T cell receptor beta chains from a single sample sequenced in a study of beta chain features in type 1 diabetes. Sequencing targeted expressed TCRB transcripts, as all isolated RNA had been reverse transcribed. Using immunoSEQ multiplex PCR, the repertoire was profiled, and TCRdb retains in-frame clones only, with some absent. Altogether approximately 470,000 clones are present, 30% being singletons, with the ten largest covering roughly 0.066%. Sequencing used naive CD4+ T cells from blood. The receptors shown here come from a young man in good health.

The V call is TRBV5-1, the J call TRBJ2-5; 7 positions match TRBD1. Germline loops: CDR1 SGHRS, CDR2 YFSETQ. Trimming at V came to 2 bases and at J to 2 bases, leaving 6 bases not matched to a gene. This CDR3 comprises 15 residues. The CDR3 DNA is TGCGCCAGCAGCTTCCTCCCGGGACAGCAAGAGACCCAGTACTTC. Translation gives CASSFLPGQQETQYF.

J is TRBJ1-1 and V is TRBV30, with D perhaps TRBD1 (5 bases). CDR3 length equals 14 residues. Trimming stripped 3 bases from V and 3 bases from J, with 14 bases between. The germline V gene encodes CDR1 GTSNPN and CDR2 SVGIG (reference sequence). DNA of the CDR3: TGTGCCTGGAGCCTTAGGAGACAGTACACTGAAGCTTTCTTT. Its translation is CAWSLRRQYTEAFF.

In its sample, this clone was seen a few times. CDR3 amino acids: CASSEWGRGNQETQYF. The CDR3 bases are TGTGCCAGCAGTGAATGGGGCAGGGGGAACCAAGAGACCCAGTACTTC. The V call is TRBV25-1, the J call TRBJ2-5, with 7 bases aligning to TRBD1. The V gene end was trimmed by 1 base and the J gene end by 0 bases; junction bases not matched to a gene: 5. The CDR3 covers 16 residues. CDR1 is MGHDK and CDR2 is SYGVNS in the germline V gene.

There are a few counts of this clone. The chain has TRBV7-2 and TRBJ2-7; 12 positions match TRBD2. CDR3 length: 16 residues. Trimming removed 2 bases from V and 4 bases from J; junction bases left unmatched: 6. The germline gives CDR1 SGHTA, CDR2 FQGNSA. The CDR3 DNA follows: TGTGCCAGCAGCTTACCTCGGACTAGCGGGACATACGAGCAGTACTTC. It translates to CASSLPRTSGTYEQYF.

The chain combines TRBV29-1 with TRBJ2-7; no firm D call. CDR3 length: 13 amino acids. V was clipped by 7 bases and J by 4 bases, with 17 bases between them. Germline CDR1 is SQVTM and CDR2 is ANQGSEA. For the CDR3, the DNA is TGCAGCGGGGCCCACCCGGAACCTTACGAGCAGTACTTC. Its protein product is CSGAHPEPYEQYF.

This clone was seen a handful of times. V gene TRBV5-1 combines with J gene TRBJ2-7, with 9 bases identical to TRBD2. Germline-derived CDR1 and CDR2 are SGHRS and YFSETQ. With 1 base clipped from V and 5 bases from J, the junction kept 10 bases outside the gene matches. This CDR3 is 16 amino acids long. This CDR3 reads CASSLISGSPAHEQYF. CDR3 sequence (DNA): TGCGCCAGCAGCTTGATTAGCGGGAGCCCAGCACACGAGCAGTACTTC.

This chain joins TRBV5-1 and TRBJ1-1; D uncertain. The V and J ends lost 4 bases and 1 base respectively, with 14 bases between them. This CDR3 spans 15 amino acids. Germline V gene data show CDR1 as SGHRS and CDR2 as YFSETQ. CDR3 residues: CASSPNPGPNTEAFF. For the CDR3, the DNA is TGCGCCAGCAGCCCCAATCCGGGCCCGAACACTGAAGCTTTCTTT.

The chain carries TRBV11-2 and TRBJ2-3; D gene ambiguous. The V gene's germline CDR1 is SGHAT and CDR2 FQNNGV. V lost 1 base, J lost 4 bases, and 18 bases lay in between. CDR3 length: 17 amino acids. DNA of the CDR3: TGTGCCAGCAGCTTAGTACGGCGCTCATATGGCGCAGATACGCAGTATTTT. Translation gives CASSLVRRSYGADTQYF.

This clone was seen once. V is TRBV7-2 and J is TRBJ1-5, with a tentative D call TRBD1 (5 bases). This CDR3 comprises 15 residues. The germline V and J ends were trimmed by 1 base and 6 bases, with 13 bases remaining between them. CDR1 is SGHTA, CDR2 FQGNSA, per germline. The CDR3 loop reads CASSLGGWGTQPQHF. The CDR3 coding sequence is TGTGCCAGCAGCTTAGGAGGGTGGGGGACTCAGCCCCAGCATTTT.

This clone was observed a handful of times. The rearrangement uses TRBV7-9 and TRBJ1-1; D is unresolved. Germline CDR1 and CDR2: SEHNR and FQNEAQ (reference sequence). V lost 5 bases and J 3 bases, leaving 10 bases between the germline ends. The CDR3 contains 13 residues. The chain's CDR3 is CASSPEWDTEAFF. CDR3 in DNA: TGTGCCAGCAGCCCCGAATGGGACACTGAAGCTTTCTTT.

This clone was detected only a few times. The V gene is TRBV29-1, the J gene TRBJ2-3; no clear D gene. The V gene lost 7 bases and the J gene lost 0 bases, with 11 bases spanning the gap. The CDR3 spans 13 residues. CDR1 and CDR2 (germline): SQVTM, ANQGSEA. CDR3 in amino acids: CSAESPSTDTQYF. CDR3 bases: TGCAGCGCCGAAAGCCCTAGCACAGATACGCAGTATTTT.

The chain has TRBV9 and TRBJ2-1, with D possibly TRBD2 on 6 matching bases. In germline, CDR1 is SGDLS, CDR2 YYNGEE. Deletions cut 0 bases from V and 1 base from J, with 11 bases between. The CDR3 runs 16 residues. CDR3 nucleotide sequence: TGTGCCAGCAGCGTAGCGGGAGCGCGATCCTACAATGAGCAGTTCTTC. The encoded protein is CASSVAGARSYNEQFF.

This clone was counted between two and nine times. This sequence joins TRBV2 and TRBJ1-5, with unresolved D. The CDR3 is 13 amino acids. The germline V gene encodes CDR1 SNHLY and CDR2 FYNNEI. The ends were cut back, 5 bases at V and 4 bases at J, with 9 bases in the middle. CDR3 DNA: TGTGCCAGCAGTCCGGAAACTAATCAGCCCCAGCATTTT. This sequence encodes CASSPETNQPQHF.